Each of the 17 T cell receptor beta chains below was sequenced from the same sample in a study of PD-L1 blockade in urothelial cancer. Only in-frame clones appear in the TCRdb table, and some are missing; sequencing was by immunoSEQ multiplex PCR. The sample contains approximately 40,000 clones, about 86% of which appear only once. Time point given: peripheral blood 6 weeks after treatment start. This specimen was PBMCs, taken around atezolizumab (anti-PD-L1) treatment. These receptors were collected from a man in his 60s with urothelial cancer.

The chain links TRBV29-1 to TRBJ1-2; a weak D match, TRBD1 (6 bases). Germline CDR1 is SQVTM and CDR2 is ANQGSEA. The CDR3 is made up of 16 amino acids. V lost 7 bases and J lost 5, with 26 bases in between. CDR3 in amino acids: CSAGESSGTSLYGYTF. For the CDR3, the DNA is TGCAGCGCCGGTGAATCATCCGGGACATCCTTGTATGGCTACACCTTC.

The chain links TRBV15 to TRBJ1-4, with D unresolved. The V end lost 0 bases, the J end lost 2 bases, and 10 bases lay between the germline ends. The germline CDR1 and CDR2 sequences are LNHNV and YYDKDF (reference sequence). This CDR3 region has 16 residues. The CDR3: CATSRDPPGTNEKLFF. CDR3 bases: TGTGCCACCAGCAGAGACCCCCCGGGGACTAATGAAAAACTGTTTTTT.

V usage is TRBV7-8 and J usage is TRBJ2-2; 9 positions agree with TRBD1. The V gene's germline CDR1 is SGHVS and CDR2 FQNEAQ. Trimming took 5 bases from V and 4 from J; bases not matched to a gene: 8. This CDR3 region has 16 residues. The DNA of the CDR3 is TGTGCCAGCAGCGGGGGACAGGGACCGACCACCGGGGAGCTGTTTTTT. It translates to CASSGGQGPTTGELFF.

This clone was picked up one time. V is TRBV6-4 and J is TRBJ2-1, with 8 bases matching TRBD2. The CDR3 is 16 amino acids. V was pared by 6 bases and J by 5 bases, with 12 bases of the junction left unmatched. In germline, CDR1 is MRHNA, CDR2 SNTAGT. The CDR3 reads CASSVDWPAGDNEQFF. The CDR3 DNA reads TGTGCCAGCAGCGTCGACTGGCCAGCGGGGGACAATGAGCAGTTCTTC.

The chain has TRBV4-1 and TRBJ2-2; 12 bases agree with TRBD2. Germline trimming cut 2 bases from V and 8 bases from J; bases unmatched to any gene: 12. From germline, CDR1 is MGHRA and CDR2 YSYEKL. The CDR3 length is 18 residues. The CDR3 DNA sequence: TGCGCCAGCAGCCAATCCCGTCTAGCGGGGGGGCCGAAGGGGGAGCTGTTTTTT. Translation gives CASSQSRLAGGPKGELFF.

CDR3 protein: CAWSVRSGGATEQFF. The DNA for the CDR3 is TGTGCCTGGAGTGTACGTAGCGGGGGGGCCACTGAGCAGTTCTTC. The chain has TRBV30 and TRBJ2-1, with TRBD2 identical over 11 bases. Germline CDR1 and CDR2: GTSNPN and SVGIG (reference sequence). CDR3 size: 15 residues. Trimming cost V 0 bases and J 9 bases; bases outside gene matches: 7.

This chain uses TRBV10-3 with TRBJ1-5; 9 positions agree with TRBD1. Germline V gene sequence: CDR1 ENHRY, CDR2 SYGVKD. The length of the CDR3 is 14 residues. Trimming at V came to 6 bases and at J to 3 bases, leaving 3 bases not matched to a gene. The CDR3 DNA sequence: TGTGCCATCAGGAGGACAGGGGACAATCAGCCCCAGCATTTT. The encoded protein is CAIRRTGDNQPQHF.

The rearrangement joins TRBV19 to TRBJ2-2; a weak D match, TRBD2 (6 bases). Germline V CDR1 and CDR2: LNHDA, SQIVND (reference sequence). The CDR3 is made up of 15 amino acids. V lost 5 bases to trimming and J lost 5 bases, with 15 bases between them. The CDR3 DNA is TGTGCCAGTAGTCCACAGACTAGTCGTACCGGGGAGCTGTTTTTT. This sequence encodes CASSPQTSRTGELFF.

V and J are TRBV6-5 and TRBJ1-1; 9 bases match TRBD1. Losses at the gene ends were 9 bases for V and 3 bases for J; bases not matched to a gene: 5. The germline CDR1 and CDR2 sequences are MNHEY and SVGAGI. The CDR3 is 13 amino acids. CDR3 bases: TGTGCCAGTACACAGGGGGCAGACACTGAAGCTTTCTTT. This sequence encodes CASTQGADTEAFF.

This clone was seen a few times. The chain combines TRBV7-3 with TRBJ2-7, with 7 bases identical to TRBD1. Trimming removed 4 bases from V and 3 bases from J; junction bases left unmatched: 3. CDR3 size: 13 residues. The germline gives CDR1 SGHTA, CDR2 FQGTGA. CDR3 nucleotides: TGTGCCAGCAGCTGGGACAGAGGCTACGAGCAGTACTTC. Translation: CASSWDRGYEQYF.

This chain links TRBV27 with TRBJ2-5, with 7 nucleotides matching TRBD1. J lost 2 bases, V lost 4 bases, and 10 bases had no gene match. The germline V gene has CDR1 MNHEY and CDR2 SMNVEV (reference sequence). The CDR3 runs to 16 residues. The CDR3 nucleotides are TGTGCCAGCAGTTCCTTTTCGGGGACAGATCAAGAGACCCAGTACTTC. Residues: CASSSFSGTDQETQYF.

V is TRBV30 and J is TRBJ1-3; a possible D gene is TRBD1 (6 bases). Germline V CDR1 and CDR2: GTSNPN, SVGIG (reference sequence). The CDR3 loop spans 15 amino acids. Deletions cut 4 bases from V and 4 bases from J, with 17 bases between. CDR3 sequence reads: CAWTLAGGAGNTIYF. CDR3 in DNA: TGTGCCTGGACTCTCGCGGGGGGGGCCGGAAACACCATATATTTT.

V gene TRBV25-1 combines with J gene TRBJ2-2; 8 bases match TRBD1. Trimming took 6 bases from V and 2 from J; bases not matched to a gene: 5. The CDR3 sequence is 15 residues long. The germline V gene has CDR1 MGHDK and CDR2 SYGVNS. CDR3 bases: TGTGCCAGCAGAGGACAGGGCCTAAACACCGGGGAGCTGTTTTTT. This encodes CASRGQGLNTGELFF.

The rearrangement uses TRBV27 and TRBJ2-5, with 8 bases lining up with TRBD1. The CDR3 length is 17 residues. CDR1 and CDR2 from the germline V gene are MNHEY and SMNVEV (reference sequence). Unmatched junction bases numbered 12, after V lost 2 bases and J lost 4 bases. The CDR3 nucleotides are TGTGCCAGCAGTTTAGATCCCCCAGGGGGCATCTTAGAGACCCAGTACTTC. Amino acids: CASSLDPPGGILETQYF.

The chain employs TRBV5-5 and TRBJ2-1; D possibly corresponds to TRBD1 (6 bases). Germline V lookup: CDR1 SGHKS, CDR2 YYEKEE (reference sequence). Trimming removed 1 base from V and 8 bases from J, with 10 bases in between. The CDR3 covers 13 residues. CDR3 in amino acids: CASSLTGTHEQFF. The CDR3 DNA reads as TGTGCCAGCAGCTTGACAGGGACCCATGAGCAGTTCTTC.

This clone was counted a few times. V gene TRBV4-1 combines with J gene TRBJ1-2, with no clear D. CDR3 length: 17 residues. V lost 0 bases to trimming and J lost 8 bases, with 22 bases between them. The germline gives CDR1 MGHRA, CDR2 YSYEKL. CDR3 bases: TGCGCCAGCAGCCAAGATCGAGAAGGGAGCTGGAGAGGAGGCTACACCTTC. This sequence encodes CASSQDREGSWRGGYTF.

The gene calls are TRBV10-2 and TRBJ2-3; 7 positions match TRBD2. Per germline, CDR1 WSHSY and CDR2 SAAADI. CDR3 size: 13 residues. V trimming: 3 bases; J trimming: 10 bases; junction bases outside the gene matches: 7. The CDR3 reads CASSDGLVGPQYF. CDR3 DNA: TGCGCCAGCAGTGACGGACTAGTTGGGCCGCAGTATTTT.